This paragraph reports one TCR beta chain. Its cognate antigen has yet to be identified. Per-base qualities were not stored, and no clone one base away is much larger. CDR1 is given as SGDLS and CDR2 as YYNGEE, both from the germline V gene. The CDR3 starts with the cysteine, ends with the phenylalanine, and has 15 residues. Solely the CDR3 DNA is kept, with 45 bases framed from the first base. From V the trimming removes 4 bases and from J it removes 4 bases, while the gene matches leave 11 bases of the junction unaccounted for. These data are taken from a study of control samples from healthy donors and cancer patients (dated by TCRdb to 2018 to 2020). The method was the immunoSEQ multiplex PCR assay. Sourced from immuneACCESS, this table was stored by TCRdb with only in-frame sequences that have V and J called. A share of the clones is absent; for the studies checked, an unresolved V gene accounts for under half, and the remainder has no known explanation. The table for this sample lists 130,000 or so clones; over 75% of them were counted only once. Over 7.5% of the sample is held by the ten biggest clonotypes.

The sample was blood. The sequence came from a man in his forties or fifties in good health. This chain is built from TRBV9 and TRBJ2-7, with TRBD2 identical over 7 junction bases. The DNA sequence is given as TGTGCCAGCAGCCCGGGGTCGCAGGGAGGGTACGAGCAGTACTTC. Its protein reads: CASSPGSQGGYEQYF.